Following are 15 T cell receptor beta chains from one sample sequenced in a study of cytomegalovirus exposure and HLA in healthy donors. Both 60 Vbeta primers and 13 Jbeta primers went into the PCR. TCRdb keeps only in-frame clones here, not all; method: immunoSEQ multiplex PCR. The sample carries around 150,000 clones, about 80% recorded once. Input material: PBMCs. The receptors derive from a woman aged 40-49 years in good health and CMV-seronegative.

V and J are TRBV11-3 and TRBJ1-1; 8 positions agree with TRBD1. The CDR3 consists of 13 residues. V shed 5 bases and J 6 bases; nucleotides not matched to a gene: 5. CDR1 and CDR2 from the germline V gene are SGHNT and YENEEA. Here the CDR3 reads CASSMTGVPEAFF. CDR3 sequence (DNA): TGTGCCAGCAGCATGACAGGGGTACCTGAAGCTTTCTTT. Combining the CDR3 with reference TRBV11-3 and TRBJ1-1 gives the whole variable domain EAGVVQSPRYKIIEKKQPVAFWCNPISGHNTLYWYLQNLGQGPELLIRYENEEAVDDSQLPKDRFSAERLKGVDSTLKIQPAELGDSAVYLCASSMTGVPEAFFGQGTRLTVV.

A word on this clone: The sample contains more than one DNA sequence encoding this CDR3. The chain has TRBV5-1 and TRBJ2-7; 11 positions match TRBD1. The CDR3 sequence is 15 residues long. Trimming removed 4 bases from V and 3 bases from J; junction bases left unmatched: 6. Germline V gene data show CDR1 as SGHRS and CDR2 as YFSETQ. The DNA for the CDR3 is TGCGCCAGCAGCCTTGGGGGACAGGGGGACTACGAGCAGTACTTC. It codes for CASSLGGQGDYEQYF.

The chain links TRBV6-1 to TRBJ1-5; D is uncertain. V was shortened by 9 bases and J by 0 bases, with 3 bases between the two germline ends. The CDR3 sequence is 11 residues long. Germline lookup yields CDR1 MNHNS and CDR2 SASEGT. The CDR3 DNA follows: TGTGCCAGTAGTAGCAATCAGCCCCAGCATTTT. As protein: CASSSNQPQHF.

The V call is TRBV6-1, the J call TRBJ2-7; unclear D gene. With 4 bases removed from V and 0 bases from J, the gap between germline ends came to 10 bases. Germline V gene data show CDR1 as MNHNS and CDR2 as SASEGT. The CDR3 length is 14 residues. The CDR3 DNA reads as TGTGCCAGCAGTGGTCTACTTGGCTCCTACGAGCAGTACTTC. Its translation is CASSGLLGSYEQYF.

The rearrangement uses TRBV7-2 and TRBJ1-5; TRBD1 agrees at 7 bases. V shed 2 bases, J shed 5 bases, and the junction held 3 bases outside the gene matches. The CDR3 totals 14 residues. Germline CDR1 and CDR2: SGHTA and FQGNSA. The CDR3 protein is CASSLNQGDQPQHF. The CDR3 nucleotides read TGTGCCAGCAGCTTAAATCAGGGGGATCAGCCCCAGCATTTT.

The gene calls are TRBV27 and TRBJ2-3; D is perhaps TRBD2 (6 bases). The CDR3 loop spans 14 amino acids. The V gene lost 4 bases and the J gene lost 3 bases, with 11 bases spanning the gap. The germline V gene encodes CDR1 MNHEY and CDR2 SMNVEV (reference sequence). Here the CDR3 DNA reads TGTGCCAGCAGTTACCGCGGGACGACAGATACGCAGTATTTT. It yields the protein CASSYRGTTDTQYF.

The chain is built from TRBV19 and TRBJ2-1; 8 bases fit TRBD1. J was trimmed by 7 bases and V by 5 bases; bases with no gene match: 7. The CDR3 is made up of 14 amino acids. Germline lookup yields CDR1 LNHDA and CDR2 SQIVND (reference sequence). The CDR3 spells CASSDGQGQNEQFF. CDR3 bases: TGTGCCAGTAGTGATGGACAGGGTCAAAATGAGCAGTTCTTC.

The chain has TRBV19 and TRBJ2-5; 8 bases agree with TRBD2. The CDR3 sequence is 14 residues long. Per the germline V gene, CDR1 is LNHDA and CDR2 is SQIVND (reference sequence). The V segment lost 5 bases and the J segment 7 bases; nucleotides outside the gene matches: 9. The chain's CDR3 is CASSLAGTPGTQYF. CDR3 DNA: TGTGCCAGTAGTTTAGCGGGAACGCCGGGGACCCAGTACTTC.

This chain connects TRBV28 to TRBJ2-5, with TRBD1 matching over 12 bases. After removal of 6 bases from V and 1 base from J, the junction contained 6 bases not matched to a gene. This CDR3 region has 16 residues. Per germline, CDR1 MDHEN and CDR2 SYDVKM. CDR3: CASSFGTGGGQETQYF. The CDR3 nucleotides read TGTGCCAGCAGCTTCGGGACAGGGGGCGGCCAAGAGACCCAGTACTTC.

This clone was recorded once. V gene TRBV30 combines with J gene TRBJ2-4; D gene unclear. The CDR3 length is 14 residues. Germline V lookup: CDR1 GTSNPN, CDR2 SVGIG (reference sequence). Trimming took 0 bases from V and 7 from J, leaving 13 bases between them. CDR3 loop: CAWSVNSAGNIQYF. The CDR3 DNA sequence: TGTGCCTGGAGTGTAAACTCCGCCGGGAACATTCAGTACTTC.

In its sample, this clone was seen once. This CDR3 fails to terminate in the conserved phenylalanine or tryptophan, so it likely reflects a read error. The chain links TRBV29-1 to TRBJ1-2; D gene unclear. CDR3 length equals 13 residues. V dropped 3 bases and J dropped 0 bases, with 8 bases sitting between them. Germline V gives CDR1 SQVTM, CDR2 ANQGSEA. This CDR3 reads CSVDSGSNYGYTL. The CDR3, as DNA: TGCAGCGTTGACTCCGGATCTAACTATGGCTACACCCTC.

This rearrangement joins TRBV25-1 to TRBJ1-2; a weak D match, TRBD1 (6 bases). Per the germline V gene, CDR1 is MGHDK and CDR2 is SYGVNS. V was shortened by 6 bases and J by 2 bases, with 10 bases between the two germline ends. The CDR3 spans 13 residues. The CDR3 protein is CASRMGANYGYTF. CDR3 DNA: TGTGCCAGCAGGATGGGGGCAAACTATGGCTACACCTTC.

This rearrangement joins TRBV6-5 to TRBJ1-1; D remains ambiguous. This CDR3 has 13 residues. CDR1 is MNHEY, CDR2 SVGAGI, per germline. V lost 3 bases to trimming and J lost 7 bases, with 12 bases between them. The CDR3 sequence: CASSYWARGEAFF. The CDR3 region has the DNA TGTGCCAGCAGTTATTGGGCCCGGGGTGAAGCTTTCTTT.

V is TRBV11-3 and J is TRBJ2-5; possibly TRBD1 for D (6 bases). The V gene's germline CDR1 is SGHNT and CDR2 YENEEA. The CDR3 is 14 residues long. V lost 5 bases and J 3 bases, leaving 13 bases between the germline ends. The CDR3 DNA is TGTGCCAGCAGCGGACAGTGGACGAAAGAGACCCAGTACTTC. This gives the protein CASSGQWTKETQYF.

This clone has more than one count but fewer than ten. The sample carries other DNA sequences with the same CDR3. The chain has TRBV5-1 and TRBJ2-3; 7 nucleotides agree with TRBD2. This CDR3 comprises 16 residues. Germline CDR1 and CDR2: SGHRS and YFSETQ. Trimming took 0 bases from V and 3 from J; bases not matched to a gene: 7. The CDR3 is CASSLGSGGSTDTQYF. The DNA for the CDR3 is TGCGCCAGCAGCTTGGGCTCGGGAGGTTCAACAGATACGCAGTATTTT.